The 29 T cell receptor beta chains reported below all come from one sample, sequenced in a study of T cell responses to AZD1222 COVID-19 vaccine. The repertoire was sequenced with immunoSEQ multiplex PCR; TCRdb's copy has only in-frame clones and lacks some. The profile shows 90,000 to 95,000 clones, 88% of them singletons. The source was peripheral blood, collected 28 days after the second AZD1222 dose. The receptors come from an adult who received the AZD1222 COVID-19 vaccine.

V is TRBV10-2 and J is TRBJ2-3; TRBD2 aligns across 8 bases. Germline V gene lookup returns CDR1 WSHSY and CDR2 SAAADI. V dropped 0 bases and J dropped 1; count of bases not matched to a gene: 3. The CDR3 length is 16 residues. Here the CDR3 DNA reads TGCGCCAGCAGTGAGTCTTGGCGGGGGGGCACAGATACGCAGTATTTT. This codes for CASSESWRGGTDTQYF.

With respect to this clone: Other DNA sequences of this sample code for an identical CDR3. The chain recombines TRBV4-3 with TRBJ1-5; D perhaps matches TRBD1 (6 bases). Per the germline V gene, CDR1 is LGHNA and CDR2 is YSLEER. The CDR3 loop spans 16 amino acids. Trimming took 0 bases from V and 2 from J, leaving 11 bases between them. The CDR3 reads CASSQDLRGGNQPQHF. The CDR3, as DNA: TGCGCCAGCAGCCAAGATCTCAGGGGTGGCAATCAGCCCCAGCATTTT.

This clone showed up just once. In DNA form, the CDR3 reads TGTGCCAGCAGCCAAGCTCAGGGGGGCCATGAGCAGTTCTTC. Amino acids: CASSQAQGGHEQFF. The rearrangement uses TRBV3-1 (or the pseudogene TRBV3-2) and TRBJ2-1; perhaps TRBD1 as D (7 bases). Trimming shortened V by 1 base and J by 8 bases, and 12 bases separated the two germline ends. The CDR3 is 14 residues long. CDR1 is LGHDT and CDR2 is YNNKEL in the germline V gene (reference sequence).

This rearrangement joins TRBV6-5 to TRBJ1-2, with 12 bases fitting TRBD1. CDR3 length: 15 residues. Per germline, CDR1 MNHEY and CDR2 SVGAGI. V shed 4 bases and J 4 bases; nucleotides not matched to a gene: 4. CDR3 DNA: TGTGCCAGCAGTTCCGGGACAGGGGGCTTCTATGGCTACACCTTC. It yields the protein CASSSGTGGFYGYTF.

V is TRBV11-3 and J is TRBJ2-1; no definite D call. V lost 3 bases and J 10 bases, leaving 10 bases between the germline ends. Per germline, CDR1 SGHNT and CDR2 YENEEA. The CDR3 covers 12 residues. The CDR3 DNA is TGTGCCAGCAGCTTTAGTGGCAGAGAGCAGTTCTTC. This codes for CASSFSGREQFF.

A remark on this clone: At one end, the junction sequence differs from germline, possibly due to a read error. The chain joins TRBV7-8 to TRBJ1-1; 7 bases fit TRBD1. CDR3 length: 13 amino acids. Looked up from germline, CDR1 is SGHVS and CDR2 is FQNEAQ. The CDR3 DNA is TGTGCCAACAGCCGAGGGTTACAGGGGGAAGCTTTCTTT. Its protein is CANSRGLQGEAFF. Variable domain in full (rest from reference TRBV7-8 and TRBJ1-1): GAGVSQSPRYKVAKRGQDVALRCDPISGHVSLFWYQQALGQGPEFLTYFQNEAQLDKSGLPSDRFFAERPEGSVSTLKIQRTQQEDSAVYLCANSRGLQGEAFFGQGTRLTVV.

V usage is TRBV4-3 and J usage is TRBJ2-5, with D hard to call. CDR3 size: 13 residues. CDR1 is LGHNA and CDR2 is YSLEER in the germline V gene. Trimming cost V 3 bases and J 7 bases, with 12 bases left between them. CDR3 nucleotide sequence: TGCGCCAGCAGCCACACATCAAGCGTGACCCAGTACTTC. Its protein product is CASSHTSSVTQYF.

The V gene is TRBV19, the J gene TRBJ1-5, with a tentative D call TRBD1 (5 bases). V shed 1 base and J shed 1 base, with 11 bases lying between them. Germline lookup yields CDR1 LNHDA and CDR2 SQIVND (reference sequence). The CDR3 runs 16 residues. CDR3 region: CASSIGGANSNQPQHF. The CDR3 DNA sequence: TGTGCCAGTAGTATAGGAGGGGCCAACAGCAATCAGCCCCAGCATTTT. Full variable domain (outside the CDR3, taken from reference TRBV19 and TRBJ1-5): DGGITQSPKYLFRKEGQNVTLSCEQNLNHDAMYWYRQDPGQGLRLIYYSQIVNDFQKGDIAEGYSVSREKKESFPLTVTSAQKNPTAFYLCASSIGGANSNQPQHFGDGTRLSIL.

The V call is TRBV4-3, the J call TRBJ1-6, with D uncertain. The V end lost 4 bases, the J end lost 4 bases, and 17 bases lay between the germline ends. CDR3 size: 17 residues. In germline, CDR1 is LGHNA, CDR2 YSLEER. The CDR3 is CASSRKGGRAYNSPLHF. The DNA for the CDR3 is TGCGCCAGCAGCCGGAAGGGAGGAAGGGCTTATAATTCACCCCTCCACTTT.

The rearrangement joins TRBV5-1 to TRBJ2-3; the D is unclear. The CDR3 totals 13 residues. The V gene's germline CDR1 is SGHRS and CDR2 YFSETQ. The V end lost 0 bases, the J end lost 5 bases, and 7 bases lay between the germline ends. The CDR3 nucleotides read TGCGCCAGCAGCTTGGCCACCGGAGATACGCAGTATTTT. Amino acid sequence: CASSLATGDTQYF.

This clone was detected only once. CDR3 sequence (DNA): TGCAGCGTTTTCTGGCGTTCTAATGAAAAACTGTTTTTT. Amino acid sequence: CSVFWRSNEKLFF. The J gene is TRBJ1-4, the V gene TRBV29-1; D remains unclear. Looked up from germline, CDR1 is SQVTM and CDR2 is ANQGSEA. The CDR3 spans 13 residues. The ends were cut back, 5 bases at V and 3 bases at J, with 10 bases in the middle. Full variable domain (outside the CDR3, taken from reference TRBV29-1 and TRBJ1-4): SAVISQKPSRDICQRGTSLTIQCQVDSQVTMMFWYRQQPGQSLTLIATANQGSEATYESGFVIDKFPISRPNLTFSTLTVSNMSPEDSSIYLCSVFWRSNEKLFFGSGTQLSVL.

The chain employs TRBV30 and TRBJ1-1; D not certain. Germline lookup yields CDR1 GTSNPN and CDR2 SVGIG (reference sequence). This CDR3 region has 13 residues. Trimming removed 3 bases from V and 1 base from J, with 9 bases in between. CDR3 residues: CAWRRHRNTEAFF. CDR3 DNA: TGTGCCTGGAGGAGGCACAGGAACACTGAAGCTTTCTTT. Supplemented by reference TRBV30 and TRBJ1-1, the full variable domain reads SQTIHQWPATLVQPVGSPLSLECTVEGTSNPNLYWYRQAAGRGLQLLFYSVGIGQISSEVPQNLSASRPQDRQFILSSKKLLLSDSGFYLCAWRRHRNTEAFFGQGTRLTVV.

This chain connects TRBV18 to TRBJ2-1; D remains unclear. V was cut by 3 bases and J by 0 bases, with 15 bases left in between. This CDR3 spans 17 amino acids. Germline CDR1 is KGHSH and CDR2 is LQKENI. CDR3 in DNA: TGTGCCAGCTCACCTGGGGTAGCAGCGAGCTCCTACAATGAGCAGTTCTTC. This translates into CASSPGVAASSYNEQFF. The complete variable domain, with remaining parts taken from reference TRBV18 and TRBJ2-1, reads NAGVMQNPRHLVRRRGQEARLRCSPMKGHSHVYWYRQLPEEGLKFMVYLQKENIIDESGMPKERFSAEFPKEGPSILRIQQVVRGDSAAYFCASSPGVAASSYNEQFFGPGTRLTVL.

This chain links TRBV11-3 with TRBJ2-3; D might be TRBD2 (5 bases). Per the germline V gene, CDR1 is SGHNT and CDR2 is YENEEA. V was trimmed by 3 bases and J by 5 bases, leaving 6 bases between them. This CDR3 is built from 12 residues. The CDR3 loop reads CASSFRGDTQYF. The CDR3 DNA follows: TGTGCCAGCAGCTTTCGGGGAGATACGCAGTATTTT.

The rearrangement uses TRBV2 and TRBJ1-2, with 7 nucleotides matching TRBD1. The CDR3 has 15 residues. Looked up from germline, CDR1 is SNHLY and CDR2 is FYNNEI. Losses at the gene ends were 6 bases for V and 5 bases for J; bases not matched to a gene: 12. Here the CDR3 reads CASRARGGRTYGYTF. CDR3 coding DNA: TGTGCCAGCAGGGCCAGGGGGGGGCGCACGTATGGCTACACCTTC.

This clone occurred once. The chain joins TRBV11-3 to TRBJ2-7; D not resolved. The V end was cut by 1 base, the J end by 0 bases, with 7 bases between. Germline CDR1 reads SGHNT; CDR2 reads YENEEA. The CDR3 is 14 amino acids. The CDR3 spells CASSLVAVSYEQYF. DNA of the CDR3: TGTGCCAGCAGCTTAGTGGCAGTCTCCTACGAGCAGTACTTC.

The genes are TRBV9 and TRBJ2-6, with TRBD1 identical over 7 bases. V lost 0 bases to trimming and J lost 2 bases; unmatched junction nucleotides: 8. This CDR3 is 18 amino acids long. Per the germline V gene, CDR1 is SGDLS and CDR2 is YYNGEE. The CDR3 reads CASSVEAGGSPGANVLTF. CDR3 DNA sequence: TGTGCCAGCAGCGTAGAAGCAGGGGGAAGTCCTGGGGCCAACGTCCTGACTTTC.

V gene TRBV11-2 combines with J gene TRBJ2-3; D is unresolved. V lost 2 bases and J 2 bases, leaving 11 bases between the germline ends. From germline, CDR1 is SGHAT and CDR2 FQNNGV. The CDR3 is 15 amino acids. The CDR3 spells CASSLRPSDTDTQYF. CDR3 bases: TGTGCCAGCAGCTTAAGGCCCTCCGACACAGATACGCAGTATTTT.

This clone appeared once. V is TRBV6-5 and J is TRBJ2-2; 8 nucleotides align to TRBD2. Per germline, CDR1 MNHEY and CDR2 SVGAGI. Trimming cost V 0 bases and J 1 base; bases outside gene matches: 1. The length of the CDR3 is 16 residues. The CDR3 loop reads CASSYSLAGNTGELFF. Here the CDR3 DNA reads TGTGCCAGCAGTTACTCGCTAGCGGGGAACACCGGGGAGCTGTTTTTT.

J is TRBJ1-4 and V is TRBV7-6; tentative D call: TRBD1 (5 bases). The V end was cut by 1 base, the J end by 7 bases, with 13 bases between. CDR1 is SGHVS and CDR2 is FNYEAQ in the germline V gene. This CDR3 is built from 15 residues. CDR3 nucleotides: TGTGCCAGCAGCTTAGTCGGGACGGCGGGTGAAAAACTGTTTTTT. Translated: CASSLVGTAGEKLFF.

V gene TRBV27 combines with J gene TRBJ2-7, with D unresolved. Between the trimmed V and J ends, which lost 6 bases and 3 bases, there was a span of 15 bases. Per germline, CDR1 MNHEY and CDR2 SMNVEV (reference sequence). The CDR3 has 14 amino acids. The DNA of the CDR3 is TGTGCCAGCAGCCCCGTGAACAGCGTCTACGAGCAGTACTTC. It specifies CASSPVNSVYEQYF.

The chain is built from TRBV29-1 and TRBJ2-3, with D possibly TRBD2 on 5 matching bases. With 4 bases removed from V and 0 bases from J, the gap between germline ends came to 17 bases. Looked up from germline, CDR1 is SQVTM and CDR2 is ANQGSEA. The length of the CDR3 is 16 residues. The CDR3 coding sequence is TGCAGCGTTGTCGGTCCCGTGGAGGCTAGCACAGATACGCAGTATTTT. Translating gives CSVVGPVEASTDTQYF.

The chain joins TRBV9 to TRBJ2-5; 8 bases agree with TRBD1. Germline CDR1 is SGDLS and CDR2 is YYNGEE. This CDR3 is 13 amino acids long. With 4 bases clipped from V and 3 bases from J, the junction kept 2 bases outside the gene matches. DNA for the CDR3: TGTGCCAGCAGCACAGGGGGGAAAGAGACCCAGTACTTC. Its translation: CASSTGGKETQYF.

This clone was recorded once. The CDR3 region has the DNA TGCGCCAGCGGCCAGATAAAGGGGGGGGCCCTCCACTTT. It is translated as CASGQIKGGALHF. The chain joins TRBV23-1 to TRBJ1-6, with a tentative D call TRBD1 (6 bases). TRBV23-1 is an ORF, with its function uncertain. The CDR3 contains 13 residues. Trimming stripped 8 bases from V and 14 bases from J, with 19 bases between.

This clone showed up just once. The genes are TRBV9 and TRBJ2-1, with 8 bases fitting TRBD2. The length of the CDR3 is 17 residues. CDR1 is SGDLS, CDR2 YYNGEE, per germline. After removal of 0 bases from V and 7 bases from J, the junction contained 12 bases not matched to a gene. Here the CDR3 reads CASSVAPPAGVGNEQFF. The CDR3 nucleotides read TGTGCCAGCAGCGTAGCCCCACCAGCGGGAGTGGGTAATGAGCAGTTCTTC.

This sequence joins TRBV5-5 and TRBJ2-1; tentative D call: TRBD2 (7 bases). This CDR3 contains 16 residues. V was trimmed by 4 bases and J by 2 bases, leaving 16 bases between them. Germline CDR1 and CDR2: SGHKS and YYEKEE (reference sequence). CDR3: CASSGSGRDTYNEQFF. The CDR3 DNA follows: TGTGCCAGCAGCGGGTCGGGGAGGGACACCTACAATGAGCAGTTCTTC.

The CDR3 coding sequence is TGTGCCAGCAGTCCGGTGGCTCAACAAGATAGGACCTACGAGCAGTACTTC. Its protein is CASSPVAQQDRTYEQYF. The chain employs TRBV5-8 and TRBJ2-7, with D hard to call. The CDR3 length is 17 residues. The V end was cut by 5 bases, the J end by 2 bases, with 23 bases between. The germline CDR1 and CDR2 sequences are SGHTS and YDEGEE. The full variable domain, with the rest looked up from reference TRBV5-8 and TRBJ2-7, is EAGVTQSPTHLIKTRGQQATLRCSPISGHTSVYWYQQALGLGLQFLLWYDEGEERNRGNFPPRFSGRQFPNYSSELNVNALELEDSALYLCASSPVAQQDRTYEQYFGPGTRLTVT.

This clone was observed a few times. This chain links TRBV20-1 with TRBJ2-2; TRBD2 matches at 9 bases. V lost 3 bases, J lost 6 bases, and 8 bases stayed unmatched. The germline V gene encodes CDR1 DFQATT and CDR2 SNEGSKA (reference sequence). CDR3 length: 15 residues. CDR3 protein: CSASFARGGSGELFF. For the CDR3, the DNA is TGCAGTGCTAGTTTCGCGCGGGGGGGCTCCGGGGAGCTGTTTTTT.

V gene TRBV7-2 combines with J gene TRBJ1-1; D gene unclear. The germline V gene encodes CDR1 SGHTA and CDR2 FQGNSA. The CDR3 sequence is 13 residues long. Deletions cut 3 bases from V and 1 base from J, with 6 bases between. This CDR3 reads CASSFSENTEAFF. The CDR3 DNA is TGTGCCAGCAGCTTTTCAGAGAACACTGAAGCTTTCTTT.